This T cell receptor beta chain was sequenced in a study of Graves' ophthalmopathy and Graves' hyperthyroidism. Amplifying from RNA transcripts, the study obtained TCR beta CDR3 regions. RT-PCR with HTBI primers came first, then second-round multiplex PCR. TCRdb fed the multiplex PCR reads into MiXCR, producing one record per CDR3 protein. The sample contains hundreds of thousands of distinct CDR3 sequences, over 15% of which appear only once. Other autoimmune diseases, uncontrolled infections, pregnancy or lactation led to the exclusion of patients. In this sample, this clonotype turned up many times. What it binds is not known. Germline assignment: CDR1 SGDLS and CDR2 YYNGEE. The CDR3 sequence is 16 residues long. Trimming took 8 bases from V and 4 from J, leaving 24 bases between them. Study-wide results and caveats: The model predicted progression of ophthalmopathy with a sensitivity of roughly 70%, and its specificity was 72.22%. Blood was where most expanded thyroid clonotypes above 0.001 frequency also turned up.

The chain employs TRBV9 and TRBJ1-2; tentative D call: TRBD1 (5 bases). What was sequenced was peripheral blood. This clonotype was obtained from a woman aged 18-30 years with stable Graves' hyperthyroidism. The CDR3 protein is CARGEVDPLYLYGYTF. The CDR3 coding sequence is TGTGCCAGAGGGGAGGTGGATCCTCTTTATCTCTATGGCTACACCTTC.